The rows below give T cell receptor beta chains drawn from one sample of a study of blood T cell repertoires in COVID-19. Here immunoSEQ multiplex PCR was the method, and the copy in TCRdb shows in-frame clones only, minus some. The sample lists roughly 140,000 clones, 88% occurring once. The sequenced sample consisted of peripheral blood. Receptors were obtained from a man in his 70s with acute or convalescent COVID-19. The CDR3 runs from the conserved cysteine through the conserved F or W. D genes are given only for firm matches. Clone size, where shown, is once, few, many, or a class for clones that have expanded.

CDR3: CASSKRGADTQYF; DNA: TGTGCCAGCAGCAAACGAGGTGCGGATACGCAGTATTTT; D: -; length: 13; size: -; V: TRBV28; J: TRBJ2-3
CDR3: CAWGRTADGYTF; DNA: TGTGCCTGGGGGAGGACAGCGGATGGCTACACCTTC; D: -; length: 12; size: -; V: TRBV30; J: TRBJ1-2
CDR3: CASSLGGSGQETQYF; DNA: TGTGCCAGCAGCTTAGGCGGGAGTGGGCAAGAGACCCAGTACTTC; D: TRBD2; length: 15; size: -; V: TRBV7-2; J: TRBJ2-5
CDR3: CASGYAGRIYGYTF; DNA: TGTGCCAGCGGATATGCCGGGAGAATTTATGGCTACACCTTC; D: -; length: 14; size: -; V: TRBV28; J: TRBJ1-2
CDR3: CAWTKPALDEQFF; DNA: TGTGCCTGGACCAAGCCCGCCCTTGATGAGCAGTTCTTC; D: -; length: 13; size: -; V: TRBV30; J: TRBJ2-1
CDR3: CASSPARTGGSYGYTF; DNA: TGTGCCAGCAGCCCGGCCCGAACAGGGGGCAGCTATGGCTACACCTTC; D: TRBD1; length: 16; size: once; V: TRBV28; J: TRBJ1-2
CDR3: CASSYSGVGSQHGYTF; DNA: TGTGCCAGCAGTTACTCCGGGGTTGGGTCCCAGCATGGCTACACCTTC; D: -; length: 16; size: -; V: TRBV6-5; J: TRBJ1-2
CDR3: CASSDGTGGQPQHF; DNA: TGTGCCAGCAGTGATGGGACAGGGGGTCAGCCCCAGCATTTT; D: TRBD1; length: 14; size: -; V: TRBV2; J: TRBJ1-5
CDR3: CATSPPRGGTEAFF; DNA: TGCGCCACCTCCCCTCCCAGGGGAGGGACTGAAGCTTTCTTT; D: -; length: 14; size: few; V: TRBV10-2; J: TRBJ1-1
CDR3: CASSLQGHGEQYF; DNA: TGTGCCAGCAGCTTGCAGGGGCATGGCGAGCAGTACTTC; D: -; length: 13; size: -; V: TRBV7-9; J: TRBJ2-7
CDR3: CASSWSLAGAFLSEQFF; DNA: TGCGCCAGCAGCTGGTCTCTAGCGGGAGCCTTTCTGAGTGAGCAGTTCTTC; D: TRBD2; length: 17; size: -; V: TRBV5-1; J: TRBJ2-1
CDR3: CASSLGLVAFKNIQYF; DNA: TGCGCCAGCAGCTTGGGACTAGTCGCCTTCAAAAACATTCAGTACTTC; D: -; length: 16; size: few; V: TRBV5-1; J: TRBJ2-4
CDR3: CASSLDRGDTEAFF; DNA: TGTGCCAGCAGCCTGGACAGGGGCGACACTGAAGCTTTCTTT; D: TRBD1; length: 14; size: -; V: TRBV7-3; J: TRBJ1-1
CDR3: CASSAAGGQYNEQFF; DNA: TGCGCCAGCAGTGCAGCGGGAGGGCAGTACAATGAGCAGTTCTTC; D: TRBD2; length: 15; size: -; V: TRBV10-1; J: TRBJ2-1
CDR3: CASSQVTGYGYTF; DNA: TGTGCCAGCAGCCAAGTTACGGGGTATGGCTACACCTTC; D: -; length: 13; size: -; V: TRBV3-1/TRBV3-2; J: TRBJ1-2
CDR3: CASSITGARGHGYTF; DNA: TGTGCCAGTAGTATTACAGGGGCCCGTGGGCATGGCTACACCTTC; D: TRBD1; length: 15; size: once; V: TRBV19; J: TRBJ1-2
CDR3: CASSLVRTSGGGRYNEQFF; DNA: TGTGCCAGCAGCTTAGTTCGGACTAGCGGGGGGGGCCGGTACAATGAGCAGTTCTTC; D: TRBD2; length: 19; size: -; V: TRBV7-8; J: TRBJ2-1
CDR3: CASSIAGATGNTIYF; DNA: TGTGCCAGTAGTATTGCAGGGGCAACTGGAAACACCATATATTTT; D: -; length: 15; size: -; V: TRBV19; J: TRBJ1-3
CDR3: CASSLARVRTDNEQFF; DNA: TGTGCCAGCAGCTTAGCGCGGGTCAGGACCGACAATGAGCAGTTCTTC; D: -; length: 16; size: -; V: TRBV7-9; J: TRBJ2-1
CDR3: CASSVNSGTEAFF; DNA: TGTGCCAGCAGCGTTAATAGTGGCACTGAAGCTTTCTTT; D: -; length: 13; size: once; V: TRBV9; J: TRBJ1-1
CDR3: CATSEGTGGDEQFF; DNA: TGTGCCACCAGTGAGGGGACAGGGGGCGATGAGCAGTTCTTC; D: TRBD1; length: 14; size: -; V: TRBV24-1; J: TRBJ2-1
CDR3: CASSAPKTDTQYF; DNA: TGTGCCAGCAGCGCGCCTAAAACAGATACGCAGTATTTT; D: -; length: 13; size: -; V: TRBV3-1/TRBV3-2; J: TRBJ2-3
CDR3: CASSFRQGNSNQPQHF; DNA: TGTGCCAGCAGCTTCCGGCAGGGTAATAGCAATCAGCCCCAGCATTTT; D: -; length: 16; size: -; V: TRBV5-5; J: TRBJ1-5
CDR3: CASSPGQGARNEQFF; DNA: TGTGCCAGCAGTCCAGGGCAGGGGGCAAGAAATGAGCAGTTCTTC; D: TRBD1; length: 15; size: -; V: TRBV6-2/TRBV6-3; J: TRBJ2-1
CDR3: CASRGDSSYGYTF; DNA: TGTGCCAGTAGGGGGGACAGTTCCTATGGCTACACCTTC; D: TRBD1; length: 13; size: -; V: TRBV19; J: TRBJ1-2
CDR3: CASSRRRGRASGANVLTF; DNA: TGTGCCAGCAGCCGACGCAGAGGCAGGGCCTCTGGGGCCAACGTCCTGACTTTC; D: -; length: 18; size: -; V: TRBV3-1/TRBV3-2; J: TRBJ2-6
CDR3: CASPPPRGKDEQYF; DNA: TGTGCCAGTCCCCCCCCGAGAGGGAAGGACGAGCAGTACTTC; D: -; length: 14; size: -; V: TRBV6-5; J: TRBJ2-7
CDR3: CASSRYDNSLNEKLFF; DNA: TGTGCCAGCTCACGCTACGATAACAGTTTAAATGAAAAACTGTTTTTT; D: -; length: 16; size: -; V: TRBV18; J: TRBJ1-4
CDR3: CASSFRGQNTEAFF; DNA: TGTGCCAGCAGCTTCAGGGGGCAGAACACTGAAGCTTTCTTT; D: TRBD1; length: 14; size: -; V: TRBV7-6; J: TRBJ1-1
CDR3: CASNKDPGQGNGYTF; DNA: TGTGCCAGCAACAAAGACCCGGGACAGGGGAATGGCTACACCTTC; D: TRBD1; length: 15; size: few; V: TRBV6-4; J: TRBJ1-2
CDR3: CASSYRGGGNQPQHF; DNA: TGTGCCAGCAGTTACCGGGGCGGGGGCAATCAGCCCCAGCATTTT; D: -; length: 15; size: -; V: TRBV6-6; J: TRBJ1-5
CDR3: CASIERGSGGRNSYEQYF; DNA: TGTGCCAGCATCGAAAGGGGTAGCGGGGGTCGGAACTCCTACGAGCAGTACTTC; D: TRBD2; length: 18; size: -; V: TRBV2; J: TRBJ2-7
CDR3: CATSRDQGVGYGYTF; DNA: TGTGCCACCAGCAGAGATCAGGGGGTCGGTTATGGCTACACCTTC; D: TRBD1; length: 15; size: -; V: TRBV15; J: TRBJ1-2
CDR3: CASSEPLAGGPYSNQPQHF; DNA: TGTGCCAGCAGTGAACCCCTCGCGGGGGGCCCATATAGCAATCAGCCCCAGCATTTT; D: -; length: 19; size: -; V: TRBV6-1; J: TRBJ1-5
CDR3: CASSRQGATGANVLTF; DNA: TGCGCCAGCAGCAGACAGGGGGCCACTGGGGCCAACGTCCTGACTTTC; D: TRBD1; length: 16; size: -; V: TRBV5-1; J: TRBJ2-6
CDR3: CAWRAGYNSPLHF; DNA: TGTGCCTGGAGAGCAGGTTATAATTCACCCCTCCACTTT; D: -; length: 13; size: -; V: TRBV30; J: TRBJ1-6
CDR3: CASSADAILSGRVLQFF; DNA: TGTGCCAGCAGTGCCGATGCCATCTTGAGCGGGCGGGTGCTTCAGTTCTTC; D: -; length: 17; size: -; V: TRBV6-4; J: TRBJ2-1
CDR3: CATRGGTHGYTF; DNA: TGCGCCACCAGGGGGGGTACTCATGGCTACACCTTC; D: TRBD1; length: 12; size: -; V: TRBV10-2; J: TRBJ1-2
CDR3: CASSISRRARAPVNEQFF; DNA: TGTGCCAGTAGTATCAGTCGGCGGGCGAGGGCACCGGTTAATGAGCAGTTCTTC; D: -; length: 18; size: -; V: TRBV19; J: TRBJ2-1
CDR3: CASSLDTGNTGELFF; DNA: TGCGCCAGCAGCTTAGATACGGGGAACACCGGGGAGCTGTTTTTT; D: -; length: 15; size: -; V: TRBV5-1; J: TRBJ2-2
CDR3: CASSRGLQETQYF; DNA: TGCGCCAGCTCCAGAGGGCTCCAAGAGACCCAGTACTTC; D: -; length: 13; size: -; V: TRBV5-1; J: TRBJ2-5
CDR3: CAWSPTPGLEGQPQHF; DNA: TGTGCCTGGAGTCCTACTCCGGGACTGGAGGGGCAGCCCCAGCATTTT; D: -; length: 16; size: once; V: TRBV30; J: TRBJ1-5
CDR3: CASSEPPLQETQYF; DNA: TGTGCCAGCAGTGAACCCCCCTTGCAAGAGACCCAGTACTTC; D: -; length: 14; size: once; V: TRBV6-1; J: TRBJ2-5
CDR3: CASGELAGDGEQYF; DNA: TGCGCCAGCGGGGAACTAGCGGGAGACGGCGAGCAGTACTTC; D: TRBD2; length: 14; size: -; V: TRBV5-1; J: TRBJ2-7
CDR3: CASSRDRVLVAFF; DNA: TGTGCCAGCAGCCGTGACAGGGTGCTCGTCGCTTTCTTT; D: TRBD1; length: 13; size: -; V: TRBV7-9; J: TRBJ1-1
CDR3: CASRERQAGNQPQHF; DNA: TGTGCCAGCAGGGAACGACAGGCCGGGAATCAGCCCCAGCATTTT; D: -; length: 15; size: -; V: TRBV28; J: TRBJ1-5